In its sample, the clone carrying this T cell receptor beta chain was seen many times. Its specificity is unknown. Hyperthyroidism had been newly diagnosed in patients aged 18 to 65, and its duration was under 2 months. This entry comes from a study of T cells in Graves' hyperthyroidism and ophthalmopathy. Study-wide points: Ophthalmopathy could be told apart from stable hyperthyroidism with a 13 V-J model.

CDR3 length: 14 amino acids. V was clipped by 6 bases and J by 4 bases, with 19 bases between them. Germline assignment: CDR1 DFQATT and CDR2 SNEGSKA (reference sequence). The source material, RNA transcripts, was used to amplify TCR beta CDR3 regions. The TCR CDR3 first-round RT-PCR relied on the HTBI primer set. TCRdb re-derived calls from the multiplex PCR reads in MiXCR, one entry per CDR3 protein. The sample yields some 300,000 distinct CDR3 sequences, about an eighth seen once. J is TRBJ2-7 and V is TRBV20-1, with D tentatively TRBD1 (8 bases). The source material was blood. The source is a woman in her 30s with Graves' hyperthyroidism that later progressed to Graves' ophthalmopathy. CDR3 loop: CSATSRGRGYEQYF. Written as DNA, the CDR3 is TGCAGTGCCACCTCCAGGGGGCGGGGGTACGAGCAGTACTTC.